The 32 T cell receptor beta chains below come from one sample, sequenced in a study of beta chain features in type 1 diabetes. Study results and limitations: TCRB CDR3 length was moderately but significantly reduced in all four CD4+ subsets of Type 1 diabetes patients.

Of the isolated RNA, all was reverse transcribed, and so the sequenced material was expressed TCRB transcripts. Profiling relied on immunoSEQ multiplex PCR, and the TCRdb table lists in-frame clones only, not all of them. This table holds tens of thousands of clones, about 69% found once. Antigens of these TCRs are unknown. The specimen was Tregs from blood. The source is a young man with type 1 diabetes.

Judged by abundance, this clone is medium-sized. A read error may account for a junction end that differs from germline. This chain links TRBV7-9 with TRBJ2-7; D might be TRBD1 (6 bases). CDR1 and CDR2 from the germline V gene are SEHNR and FQNEAQ (reference sequence). The CDR3 runs to 13 residues. The CDR3 nucleotides are TGTGCCAGCAGCCCTAATGGCCGGGCAGGGGTCATTTTC. It is translated as CASSPNGRAGVIF.

This clone was seen a few times. The chain carries TRBV7-9 and TRBJ2-5; the match to TRBD1 covers 10 bases. Per germline, CDR1 SEHNR and CDR2 FQNEAQ (reference sequence). V lost 5 bases to trimming and J lost 5 bases; unmatched junction nucleotides: 11. This CDR3 has 16 residues. This CDR3 is CASSRRGQGRGETQYF. The CDR3 nucleotides are TGTGCCAGCAGCCGAAGGGGACAGGGGCGCGGGGAGACCCAGTACTTC.

The chain couples TRBV20-1 to TRBJ1-2; D remains ambiguous. Trimming pared 3 bases from V and 6 bases from J, leaving 8 bases between. CDR1 and CDR2 (germline): DFQATT, SNEGSKA (reference sequence). The CDR3 consists of 11 residues. The CDR3 DNA sequence: TGCAGTGCTAGCCCAGGTGATGGCTACACCTTC. This sequence encodes CSASPGDGYTF.

V and J are TRBV4-2 and TRBJ2-7; TRBD2 aligns across 8 bases. In germline, CDR1 is LGHNA, CDR2 YNFKEQ. The V segment lost 5 bases and the J segment 1 base; nucleotides outside the gene matches: 7. This CDR3 has 15 amino acids. The CDR3 loop reads CASSSGAGGSYEQYF. The DNA of the CDR3 is TGTGCCAGCAGCTCCGGGGCGGGGGGTTCCTACGAGCAGTACTTC.

This clone was seen a handful of times. The CDR3 sequence: CASRDTSGRASEQFF. Here the CDR3 DNA reads TGTGCCAGCAGGGATACTAGCGGGAGGGCCAGTGAGCAGTTCTTC. This sequence joins TRBV6-5 and TRBJ2-1; 13 positions agree with TRBD2. V shed 6 bases and J 9 bases; nucleotides not matched to a gene: 8. Germline V lookup: CDR1 MNHEY, CDR2 SVGAGI. This CDR3 is built from 15 residues.

The genes are TRBV5-6 and TRBJ2-7, with 9 bases lining up with TRBD1. CDR3 size: 14 residues. J gave up 3 bases and V 4 bases, and 5 bases lay outside the gene matches. The germline V gene has CDR1 SGHDT and CDR2 YYEEEE. CDR3 sequence (DNA): TGTGCCAGCAGCCGGACAGGGGTCGGCTACGAGCAGTACTTC. This sequence encodes CASSRTGVGYEQYF. Full variable domain (missing parts from reference TRBV5-6 and TRBJ2-7): DAGVTQSPTHLIKTRGQQVTLRCSPKSGHDTVSWYQQALGQGPQFIFQYYEEEERQRGNFPDRFSGHQFPNYSSELNVNALLLGDSALYLCASSRTGVGYEQYFGPGTRLTVT.

The chain has TRBV28 and TRBJ2-1; the match to TRBD2 covers 9 bases. Germline CDR1 is MDHEN and CDR2 is SYDVKM. The CDR3 contains 13 residues. The V and J ends lost 6 bases and 15 bases, in that order; junction bases with no gene match: 12. Here the CDR3 DNA reads TGTGCCAGCAGATCGGGACTAGCAGGTATATGGTTCTTC. Translating it yields CASRSGLAGIWFF.

The rearrangement uses TRBV2 and TRBJ2-5, with D perhaps TRBD2 (5 bases). The J call may be wrong; the DNA end is better matched by TRBJ2-7. CDR1 and CDR2 (germline): SNHLY, FYNNEI. The CDR3 extends over 12 amino acids. The CDR3 DNA is TGTGCCAGCGGAGGCCAGTCCTACGAGCAGTACTTC. It specifies CASGGQSYEQYF.

This clone has just one count. This sequence joins TRBV18 and TRBJ1-1, with D maybe TRBD1 (5 bases). Germline CDR1 and CDR2: KGHSH and LQKENI. CDR3 size: 13 residues. Trimming took off 1 base at V and 10 bases at J, with 13 bases between the two ends. CDR3 protein: CASSPLGLITAFF. CDR3 nucleotide sequence: TGTGCCAGCTCACCACTGGGACTAATAACAGCTTTCTTT.

J is TRBJ2-3 and V is TRBV7-2, with 8 bases aligning to TRBD2. Trimming cost V 1 base and J 3 bases; bases outside gene matches: 6. The germline V gene has CDR1 SGHTA and CDR2 FQGNSA. The CDR3 loop spans 16 amino acids. The DNA of the CDR3 is TGTGCCAGCAGCTTAGGGCGGGGGGCCTTAACAGATACGCAGTATTTT. Translating it yields CASSLGRGALTDTQYF.

The rearrangement links TRBV7-8 to TRBJ2-7, with 7 bases matching TRBD2. Germline V lookup: CDR1 SGHVS, CDR2 FQNEAQ. The ends lost 5 bases at V and 2 bases at J; junction bases unmatched: 15. The CDR3 totals 17 residues. In DNA, the CDR3 is TGTGCCAGCAGCCTGCGACTAGCAAGAACCTTCACCTACGAGCAGTACTTC. Translating gives CASSLRLARTFTYEQYF.

V and J are TRBV18 and TRBJ1-2; 12 bases are shared with TRBD1. CDR1 KGHSH and CDR2 LQKENI come from the germline V gene. The V gene end was trimmed by 5 bases and the J gene end by 4 bases; junction bases not matched to a gene: 5. This CDR3 has 15 residues. CDR3 bases: TGTGCCAGCTCAACCGGGACAGGGGGCCCCTATGGCTACACCTTC. As protein: CASSTGTGGPYGYTF.

The chain has TRBV7-6 and TRBJ2-5, with TRBD2 as a possible D gene (6 bases). With 4 bases removed from V and 7 bases from J, the gap between germline ends came to 13 bases. This CDR3 has 13 residues. The germline V gene encodes CDR1 SGHVS and CDR2 FNYEAQ. CDR3 bases: TGTGCCAGCAGCTCTAGCACGGGGGTGACCCAGTACTTC. It encodes CASSSSTGVTQYF.

The chain links TRBV6-1 to TRBJ2-1; 9 bases are a match to TRBD2. CDR1 is MNHNS and CDR2 is SASEGT in the germline V gene. The CDR3 is 15 amino acids. V shed 5 bases and J 2 bases; nucleotides not matched to a gene: 4. CDR3 protein: CASSRGLAAYNEQFF. Written as DNA, the CDR3 is TGTGCCAGCAGTCGGGGACTAGCAGCCTACAATGAGCAGTTCTTC.

The genes are TRBV29-1 and TRBJ2-7; 9 nucleotides line up with TRBD1. The germline gives CDR1 SQVTM, CDR2 ANQGSEA. The CDR3 consists of 11 residues. V gave up 6 bases and J gave up 6 bases; unmatched junction bases: 3. The chain's CDR3 is CSVGQGGEQYF. Written as DNA, the CDR3 is TGCAGCGTGGGACAGGGCGGCGAGCAGTACTTC.

This clone was picked up a small number of times. The chain recombines TRBV7-2 with TRBJ2-5; TRBD2 matches at 13 bases. The germline CDR1 and CDR2 sequences are SGHTA and FQGNSA. The CDR3 has 16 amino acids. V trimming: 3 bases; J trimming: 1 base; junction bases outside the gene matches: 2. CDR3 in amino acids: CASSFGTSGAQETQYF. CDR3 sequence (DNA): TGTGCCAGCAGCTTCGGGACTAGCGGGGCCCAAGAGACCCAGTACTTC.

The chain combines TRBV5-1 with TRBJ1-1; D possibly corresponds to TRBD1 (5 bases). With 4 bases removed from V and 5 bases from J, the gap between germline ends came to 15 bases. The CDR3 runs to 14 residues. Germline CDR1 is SGHRS and CDR2 is YFSETQ. The CDR3 region has the DNA TGCGCCAGCAGCGGAGGGACTTGGGGGACTGAAGCTTTCTTT. Residues: CASSGGTWGTEAFF.

The chain links TRBV6-5 to TRBJ1-6; D is possibly TRBD1 (5 bases). Germline-derived CDR1 and CDR2 are MNHEY and SVGAGI. V lost 4 bases, J lost 9 bases, and 16 bases lay in between. The CDR3 runs 15 residues. CDR3: CASSLSGGVGSPLHF. The DNA for the CDR3 is TGTGCCAGCAGTTTATCTGGAGGGGTGGGTTCACCCCTCCACTTT.

The V gene is TRBV11-2, the J gene TRBJ2-5, with 10 bases lining up with TRBD2. Losses at the gene ends were 1 base for V and 4 bases for J; bases not matched to a gene: 9. The CDR3 spans 17 residues. The V gene's germline CDR1 is SGHAT and CDR2 FQNNGV. The CDR3 loop is CASSLAPLAGDRETQYF. In DNA form, the CDR3 reads TGTGCCAGCAGCTTAGCGCCTCTAGCGGGGGACCGAGAGACCCAGTACTTC.

The V gene is TRBV7-2, the J gene TRBJ1-5; D not certain. V lost 2 bases and J lost 10, with 9 bases in between. Germline V lookup: CDR1 SGHTA, CDR2 FQGNSA. The CDR3 runs to 12 residues. As DNA, the CDR3 is TGTGCCAGCAGCTTATGGGAGATACCCCAGCATTTT. Its translation: CASSLWEIPQHF.

The chain couples TRBV7-8 to TRBJ2-5; 8 bases are shared with TRBD1. V trimming: 5 bases; J trimming: 5 bases; junction bases outside the gene matches: 4. The CDR3 covers 13 residues. Germline CDR1 reads SGHVS; CDR2 reads FQNEAQ. CDR3 loop: CASSVDRVETQYF. CDR3 DNA: TGTGCCAGCAGCGTGGACAGGGTGGAGACCCAGTACTTC.

This clone has only one observation. This chain joins TRBV7-9 and TRBJ2-1; 9 nucleotides line up with TRBD2. CDR1 and CDR2 from the germline V gene are SEHNR and FQNEAQ (reference sequence). This CDR3 spans 16 amino acids. The V gene end was trimmed by 5 bases and the J gene end by 5 bases; junction bases not matched to a gene: 10. CDR3 amino acids: CASSQRGGTSNNEQFF. The CDR3 DNA reads as TGTGCCAGCAGCCAACGGGGGGGGACTAGCAACAATGAGCAGTTCTTC.

V gene TRBV6-6 combines with J gene TRBJ1-6, with 10 bases that match TRBD1. Germline-derived CDR1 and CDR2 are MNHNY and SVGAGI (reference sequence). The V segment lost 5 bases and the J segment 10 bases; nucleotides outside the gene matches: 8. The CDR3 is made up of 15 amino acids. CDR3 in amino acids: CASSPPGQGRSPLHF. The CDR3 coding sequence is TGTGCCAGCAGTCCTCCGGGACAGGGGAGGTCACCCCTCCACTTT.

This clone appeared a single time. The chain recombines TRBV21-1 with TRBJ2-7; the D call of TRBD2 is as the table states it, not checked on the DNA. TRBV21-1 is designated a pseudogene. The length of the CDR3 is 15 residues. CDR3: CASSTAGFSSYEQYF. The CDR3 nucleotides read TGTGCCAGCAGCACTGCGGGGTTTAGCTCCTACGAGCAGTACTTC.

This clone appeared once. The chain employs TRBV6-5 and TRBJ1-2, with TRBD1 matching over 8 bases. CDR1 is MNHEY, CDR2 SVGAGI, per germline. There are 14 residues in the CDR3. V lost 7 bases and J lost 8; bases outside the gene matches: 12. The CDR3 sequence: CASTATGAAGGYTF. The CDR3 DNA is TGTGCCAGCACCGCGACAGGGGCCGCGGGAGGCTACACCTTC.

The chain links TRBV5-1 to TRBJ2-2, with 9 bases fitting TRBD1. With 4 bases clipped from V and 7 bases from J, the junction kept 8 bases outside the gene matches. CDR1 is SGHRS and CDR2 is YFSETQ in the germline V gene. This CDR3 contains 15 residues. The CDR3 loop is CASSPRDRASGELFF. The CDR3 nucleotides read TGCGCCAGCAGCCCGAGGGACAGGGCCAGCGGGGAGCTGTTTTTT.

The chain has TRBV7-9 and TRBJ2-7; D is perhaps TRBD2 (6 bases). The germline V gene has CDR1 SEHNR and CDR2 FQNEAQ (reference sequence). V lost 6 bases, J lost 11 bases, and 26 bases lay in between. The CDR3 contains 15 residues. CDR3 nucleotide sequence: TGTGCCAGCAGACCCGTGGGGGGACCCACGAAAAGGGAGTACTTC. Its protein is CASRPVGGPTKREYF.

The V and J genes are TRBV10-3 and TRBJ1-2; TRBD1 agrees at 9 bases. CDR1 is ENHRY, CDR2 SYGVKD, per germline. With V trimmed by 6 bases and J by 6 bases, 2 bases remained unmatched. CDR3 size: 12 residues. In DNA, the CDR3 is TGTGCCATCAGGGGGACAGGGAATGGCTACACCTTC. This gives the protein CAIRGTGNGYTF.

The CDR3 nucleotides are TGCGCCAGCAGTCAATCGAGCAGGGCCGGGGAGCTGTTTTTT. This codes for CASSQSSRAGELFF. The chain joins TRBV23-1 to TRBJ2-2; D might be TRBD1 (5 bases). TRBV23-1 is flagged as an ORF with uncertain function. V was shortened by 0 bases and J by 6 bases, with 8 bases between the two germline ends. There are 14 residues in the CDR3.

The chain carries TRBV28 and TRBJ1-5; TRBD1 matches at 8 bases. The CDR3 consists of 14 residues. Losses at the gene ends were 8 bases for V and 7 bases for J; bases not matched to a gene: 10. The germline gives CDR1 MDHEN, CDR2 SYDVKM. CDR3 coding DNA: TGTGCCAGCGAAACCCCAGGGGGCTACCAGCCCCAGCATTTT. This encodes CASETPGGYQPQHF. Complete variable domain (other parts from reference TRBV28 and TRBJ1-5): DVKVTQSSRYLVKRTGEKVFLECVQDMDHENMFWYRQDPGLGLRLIYFSYDVKMKEKGDIPEGYSVSREKKERFSLILESASTNQTSMYLCASETPGGYQPQHFGDGTRLSIL.

The chain employs TRBV7-2 and TRBJ2-1, with D possibly TRBD2 on 6 matching bases. Trimming pared 2 bases from V and 8 bases from J, leaving 13 bases between. The CDR3 runs to 14 residues. In germline, CDR1 is SGHTA, CDR2 FQGNSA. The CDR3 loop reads CASSLFLTGDEQFF. CDR3 coding DNA: TGTGCCAGCAGCTTATTTTTGACGGGGGATGAGCAGTTCTTC.

This clone came up a few times. The chain recombines TRBV7-2 with TRBJ2-7; weak D call: TRBD2 (5 bases). The CDR3 loop spans 16 amino acids. V gave up 1 base and J gave up 2 bases, with 15 bases separating them. The germline V gene has CDR1 SGHTA and CDR2 FQGNSA. CDR3 region: CASSLGLGADAYEQYF. The CDR3 coding sequence is TGTGCCAGCAGCTTAGGACTTGGAGCGGATGCCTACGAGCAGTACTTC.